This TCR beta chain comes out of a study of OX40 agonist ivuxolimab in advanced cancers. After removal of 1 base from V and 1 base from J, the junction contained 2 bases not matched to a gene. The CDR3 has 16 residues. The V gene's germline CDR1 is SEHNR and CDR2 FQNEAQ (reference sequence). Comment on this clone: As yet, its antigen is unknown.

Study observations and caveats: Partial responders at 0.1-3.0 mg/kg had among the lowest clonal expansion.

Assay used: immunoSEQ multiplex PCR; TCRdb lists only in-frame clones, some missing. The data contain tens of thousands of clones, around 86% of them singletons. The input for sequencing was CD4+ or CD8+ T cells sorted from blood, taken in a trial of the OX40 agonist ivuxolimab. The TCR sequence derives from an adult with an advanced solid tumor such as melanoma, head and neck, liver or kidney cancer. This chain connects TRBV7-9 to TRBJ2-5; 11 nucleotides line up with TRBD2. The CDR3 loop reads CASSLGLAGGQETQYF. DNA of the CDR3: TGTGCCAGCAGCTTAGGGCTAGCGGGAGGCCAAGAGACCCAGTACTTC.